A single T cell receptor beta chain is shown here with its context. Its antigen remains unknown. The sample comes from a study of cytomegalovirus exposure and HLA in healthy donors. General observations from the study: Roughly even sequencing depth across donors was the assumption behind the presence/absence analyses. Evidence from a later analysis indicated that most CMV-associated TCR beta chains looked HLA-restricted. Most TCR beta V segments were productive about 87% or about 30% of the time in an earlier analysis.

The CDR3 extends over 15 amino acids. The junction had 7 bases not matched to a gene; V was cut back by 3 bases and J by 7 bases. CDR1 is SGDLS, CDR2 YYNGEE, per germline. The study ran its PCR with 60 Vbeta and 13 Jbeta primers. Here immunoSEQ multiplex PCR was the method, and the copy in TCRdb shows in-frame clones only, minus some. This sample has about 130,000 clones, with over 75% found just once. Sequencing used PBMCs. This sequence joins TRBV9 and TRBJ2-7; 13 bases align to TRBD2. The receptor comes from a man aged 25-40 years in good health. The CDR3 DNA follows: TGTGCCAGCAGCGAACTAGCGGGAGGGCCGGGTGAGCAGTACTTC. Protein product: CASSELAGGPGEQYF.